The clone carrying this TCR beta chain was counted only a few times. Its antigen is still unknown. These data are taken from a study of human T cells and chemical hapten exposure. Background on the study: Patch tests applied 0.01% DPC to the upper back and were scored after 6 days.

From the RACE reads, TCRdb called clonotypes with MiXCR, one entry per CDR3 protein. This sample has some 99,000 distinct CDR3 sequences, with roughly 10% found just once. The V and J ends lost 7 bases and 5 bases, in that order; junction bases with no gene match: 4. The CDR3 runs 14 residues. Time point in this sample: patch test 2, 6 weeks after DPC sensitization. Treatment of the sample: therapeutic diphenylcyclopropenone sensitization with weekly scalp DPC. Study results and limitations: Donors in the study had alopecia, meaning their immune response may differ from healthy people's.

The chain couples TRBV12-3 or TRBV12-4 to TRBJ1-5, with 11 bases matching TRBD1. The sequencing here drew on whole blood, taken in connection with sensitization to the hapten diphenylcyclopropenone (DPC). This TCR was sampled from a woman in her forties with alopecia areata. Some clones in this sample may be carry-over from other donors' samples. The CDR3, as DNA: TGTGCCAGCACTAGGACAGGGGGCCATCAGCCCCAGCATTTT. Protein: CASTRTGGHQPQHF.